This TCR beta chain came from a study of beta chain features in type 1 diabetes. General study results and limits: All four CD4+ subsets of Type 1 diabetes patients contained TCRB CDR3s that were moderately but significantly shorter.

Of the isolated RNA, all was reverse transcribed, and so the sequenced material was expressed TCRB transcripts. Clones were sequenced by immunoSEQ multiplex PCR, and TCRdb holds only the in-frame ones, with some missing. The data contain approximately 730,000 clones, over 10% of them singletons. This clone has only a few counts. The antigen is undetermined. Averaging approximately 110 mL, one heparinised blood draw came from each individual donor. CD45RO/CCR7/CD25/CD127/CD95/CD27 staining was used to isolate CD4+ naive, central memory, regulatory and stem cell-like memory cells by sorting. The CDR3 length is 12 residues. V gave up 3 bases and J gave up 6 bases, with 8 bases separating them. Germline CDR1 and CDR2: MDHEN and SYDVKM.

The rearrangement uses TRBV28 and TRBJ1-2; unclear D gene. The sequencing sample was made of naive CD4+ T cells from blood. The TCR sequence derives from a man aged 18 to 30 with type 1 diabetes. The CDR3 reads CASSLFADGYTF. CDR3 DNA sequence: TGTGCCAGCAGTTTGTTCGCGGATGGCTACACCTTC.